This T cell receptor (beta chain) was captured by sequencing in a study of shared clonotypes between healthy human individuals (TCRdb year 2020). Describing the broader study: Two women and a few men aged 18 to 49 years were included in the cohort. Each donor's leukapheresis produced roughly between about 0.9 and 9.5 billion PBMCs. Libraries were prepared and TCR repertoires were sequenced by different laboratories using diverse techniques, in order to increase sequencing depth and limit assay-specific biases. Per donor, three plates each were used for CD4 naive and CD4 memory, two for CD8 naive, and one for CD8 memory. Blood TCR repertoires of roughly five healthy adults were deeply sequenced to estimate repertoire size and the extent of clonotype sharing between individuals.

Healthy HIV-negative adults with no recently reported acute infections or vaccinations were included as donors. Every donor was a Caucasian adult residing in Nashville, Tennessee, USA. Magnetic negative selection was used to enrich CD4+ T cells, after which naive cells were positively selected on CD45RA and the negative fraction became the memory subset. After blood collection by leukapheresis, PBMCs were isolated using Ficoll-Histopaque density gradient centrifugation and then cryopreserved in the vapor phase of liquid nitrogen. Analytical flow cytometry was used to check the purity and quantity of each magnetically sorted T cell population. Genomic DNA was isolated from each sorted fraction and quantified by UV absorbance on a Nanodrop 2000c. What the work shows at the level of the full study, not this receptor alone: About 5% of naive CD4, 3% to 4% of naive CD8, 2.3% of memory CD4, and roughly 0.4% of memory CD8 clonotypes were shared across a handful of donors. Because the study included only a small number of donors, the genetic and exposure-history diversity represented was limited. Rarefaction of sorted-subset datasets indicated incomplete sequencing despite the large sequencing depth. Higher generation probabilities were observed for clonotypes shared by all four sorted-subset donors than for non-shared clonotypes. Pairwise subsampling led to the expectation that sequencing depth would affect the degree of clonotype sharing among donors. Naive subsets generally had larger estimated clonotype richness than memory subsets. Sampling was restricted to blood, and TCR repertoires in tissues likely differ from the TCR repertoires found in blood.

There are 15 amino acids in the CDR3, from cysteine to phenylalanine inclusive. Only CDR3 DNA is held: 45 bases, read in frame from base 1. The germline V gene (reference sequence) yields SGHNT for CDR1 and YYREEE for CDR2. Trimming takes 1 base from V and 2 bases from J, and the germline ends sit 12 bases apart. To note about this clone: The target of this receptor is not known. The record has no base qualities; no much larger clone is one base away.

Using the deep immunoSEQ assay, TCR CDR3 regions were amplified from genomic DNA by multiplex PCR. For each cell subset, the extracted genomic DNA was distributed evenly across all wells of several immunoSEQ 96-well plates, and each plate served as one replicate. For sorted subsets, each replicate PCR was loaded with 200 ng genomic DNA, equivalent to some 27,000 T cell genomes. Purified libraries were quantified with a Qubit 3.0 fluorometer, sized on a Bioanalyzer 2100, and re-quantified with the KAPA Library Quantification kit. Every immunoSEQ 96-well plate was sequenced on a dedicated single-read 150-cycle Illumina NextSeq 550 flow cell. Processing in the source paper ran as follows. The immunoSEQ output contained only junctional sequences without quality scores, so filtering could not match that applied to full-length reads. Sequences were annotated with PyIR, a Python wrapper for IgBLAST v1.9, using IMGT germline references to assign V/J genes and CDR3. Reads with weak V/J assignments (E-value above 1e-6), missing CDR3, stop codons, out-of-frame junctions, or ambiguous translated residues were removed. V3J clonotypes were defined as sequences sharing the same inferred V gene, J gene, and CDR3 amino acid sequence. To compute the percentage overlap between repertoires, the number of shared unique clonotypes was divided by the size of the smaller repertoire. Repertoire richness was assessed with RTK rarefaction, the Chao1 estimator, and Recon v2.1 estimates of unobserved clonotypes. For all TCRbeta clonotypes obtained by the gDNA method from several donors, generation probabilities were computed with OLGA. In its TCRdb copy, this immuneACCESS table keeps in-frame sequences only and misses some clones. Where compared with another copy, unresolved V genes explain less than half of these, and the others have no known cause. The V and J calls and clone size come from that table; D and trimming were worked out from the DNA. The table for this sample lists more than 2,000,000 clones; more than 80% of them were counted only once. Jointly, the top ten make up 0.3% to 0.4% of the sample.

The chain uses TRBV5-4 and TRBJ2-5; a tentative D call is TRBD1 (5 bases match). The clonotype originates from a young man in good health. Some clones in this sample may be carry-over from other donors' samples. Sequences were obtained from naive CD4+ T cells from PBMCs. The sample's cell subset or site label, in plain terms: CD45RA+ positively selected. The base sequence is TGTGCCAGCAGCTTGTCCGCAGGGTCTCAAGAGACCCAGTACTTC. Its translation is CASSLSAGSQETQYF.